A single sample is the source of the 11 T cell receptor beta chains below, sequenced in a study of identical twins. A single record per CDR3 protein comes from TCRdb applying MiXCR to the 5' RACE reads. The sample lists some 590,000 distinct CDR3 sequences; roughly 9.5% were seen once. The same specimen was also included in a second study, on yellow fever vaccine responses in identical twins.

The source material was PBMCs. Receptors originate from a woman aged 18 to 35 in good health.

The CDR3 DNA sequence: TGCACAGCAAGACCGGGACAGGGACGCACAGATACGCAGTATTTT. This codes for CTARPGQGRTDTQYF. The rearrangement joins TRBV20-1 to TRBJ2-3; 9 nucleotides match TRBD1. The CDR3 runs 15 residues. CDR1 DFQATT and CDR2 SNEGSKA come from the germline V gene (reference sequence).

Only a few counts were recorded for this clonotype. The rearrangement uses TRBV7-3 and TRBJ2-1, with D tentatively TRBD1 (5 bases). Germline V gives CDR1 SGHTA, CDR2 FQGTGA. Deletions cut 1 base from V and 5 bases from J, with 18 bases between. This CDR3 has 17 amino acids. The CDR3 here is CASSLRAARALDNEQFF. The DNA for the CDR3 is TGTGCCAGCAGCTTAAGGGCGGCCAGGGCTTTGGACAATGAGCAGTTCTTC.

This clonotype appeared many times. This sequence joins TRBV20-1 and TRBJ2-1, with D perhaps being TRBD1 or TRBD2 (5 bases each). The CDR3 extends over 15 amino acids. Trimming stripped 3 bases from V and 7 bases from J, with 19 bases between. Germline-derived CDR1 and CDR2 are DFQATT and SNEGSKA (reference sequence). Here the CDR3 DNA reads TGCAGTGCTAGCTGGGCTAGAGGGGTTCCTAATGAGCAGTTCTTC. It specifies CSASWARGVPNEQFF.

The rearrangement joins TRBV2 to TRBJ2-3; perhaps TRBD1 as D (5 bases). Trimming removed 6 bases from V and 0 bases from J, with 13 bases in between. Germline CDR1 SNHLY, CDR2 FYNNEI. The CDR3 length is 15 residues. This CDR3 reads CASSRQLTSTDTQYF. In DNA, the CDR3 is TGTGCCAGCAGCAGACAGCTTACTAGCACAGATACGCAGTATTTT.

This clonotype was observed a few times. The V gene is TRBV6-1, the J gene TRBJ2-7; D could derive from TRBD1 or TRBD2 (6 bases each). This CDR3 has 13 residues. Trimming removed 3 bases at V and 7 bases at J, with 13 bases between. Germline V gene lookup returns CDR1 MNHNS and CDR2 SASEGT. The CDR3 loop is CASSEDYREEQYF. For the CDR3, the DNA is TGTGCCAGCAGTGAGGACTACAGGGAAGAGCAGTACTTC.

This chain links TRBV2 with TRBJ2-7; 7 positions match TRBD1. The ends lost 4 bases at V and 3 bases at J; junction bases unmatched: 6. The CDR3 extends over 14 amino acids. Germline CDR1 reads SNHLY; CDR2 reads FYNNEI. CDR3 bases: TGTGCCAGCAGTGCCGGGACAGACTACTACGAGCAGTACTTC. Translation gives CASSAGTDYYEQYF.

In its sample, this clonotype was seen many times. This chain links TRBV7-3 with TRBJ2-1, with TRBD2 identical over 7 bases. V trimming: 8 bases; J trimming: 10 bases; junction bases outside the gene matches: 11. Germline V gene data show CDR1 as SGHTA and CDR2 as FQGTGA. The CDR3 length is 13 residues. CDR3 amino acids: CASGIAGGKEQFF. CDR3 nucleotide sequence: TGTGCCAGCGGGATCGCCGGGGGGAAGGAGCAGTTCTTC.

The V call is TRBV20-1, the J call TRBJ2-1; TRBD2 agrees at 10 bases. Germline values: CDR1 DFQATT, CDR2 SNEGSKA (reference sequence). CDR3 length equals 15 residues. V trimming: 3 bases; J trimming: 7 bases; junction bases outside the gene matches: 9. CDR3 amino acids: CSASPSGRDANEQFF. DNA of the CDR3: TGCAGTGCTAGCCCCAGCGGGAGGGACGCGAATGAGCAGTTCTTC.

This clonotype was observed a few times. The chain carries TRBV7-6 and TRBJ2-3, with D perhaps being TRBD1 or TRBD2 (5 bases each). CDR3 length: 15 amino acids. Looked up from germline, CDR1 is SGHVS and CDR2 is FNYEAQ. The V gene lost 3 bases and the J gene lost 0 bases, with 10 bases spanning the gap. The CDR3 DNA is TGTGCCAGCAGCTTGGGGGACCACAGCACAGATACGCAGTATTTT. It yields the protein CASSLGDHSTDTQYF.

This clonotype was detected only a few times. This rearrangement joins TRBV7-9 to TRBJ1-5; D is perhaps TRBD1 (6 bases). Trimming took 1 base from V and 0 from J, leaving 13 bases between them. This CDR3 has 17 residues. Per germline, CDR1 SEHNR and CDR2 FQNEAQ (reference sequence). The DNA for the CDR3 is TGTGCCAGCAGCTTAGGAGGGGGAGGCTATAGCAATCAGCCCCAGCATTTT. Encoded protein: CASSLGGGGYSNQPQHF.

This clonotype was seen just once. Relative to the germline gene, one junction end is altered; a read error may explain this. The chain is built from TRBV7-8 and TRBJ2-3, with a possible D match to TRBD2 (6 bases). From germline, CDR1 is SGHVS and CDR2 FQNEAQ. The length of the CDR3 is 16 residues. In nucleotides, the CDR3 is TGTGCCAGCAGCGACATTAGGACTATTGGCACAGATACGCAGTTTTTT. Residues: CASSDIRTIGTDTQFF.